This passage covers 5 T cell receptor beta chains from one sample sequenced in a study of T cells in Graves' hyperthyroidism and ophthalmopathy. The investigators amplified TCR beta CDR3 regions from RNA transcripts. A first-round RT-PCR of the TCR CDR3 used the HTBI primer set. Each CDR3 protein is one row after TCRdb ran MiXCR on the multiplex PCR reads. In the table there are 390,000 or so distinct CDR3 sequences, under 15% of which are singletons. Sequencing input: blood. Receptors were obtained from a man younger than 35 with Graves' ophthalmopathy.

The rearrangement uses TRBV5-4 and TRBJ2-5; TRBD2 matches 7 bases. In germline, CDR1 is SGHNT, CDR2 YYREEE (reference sequence). The junction had 6 bases not matched to a gene; V was cut back by 0 bases and J by 7 bases. The CDR3 loop spans 14 amino acids. CDR3 DNA: TGTGCCAGCAGCTTGGACAGCGGGACGGGGACCCAGTACTTC. It specifies CASSLDSGTGTQYF.

On this clonotype itself: A much larger clone is a single base away; this may be a read error. The CDR3 DNA reads as TGTGCCAACAAAGCGGGGGGGGTTTCTTTTGGGTCCTACAATGAGCAGTTCTTC. It yields the protein CANKAGGVSFGSYNEQFF. This chain joins TRBV6-1 and TRBJ2-1; the match to TRBD2 covers 10 bases. This CDR3 is built from 18 residues. In germline, CDR1 is MNHNS, CDR2 SASEGT. V shed 10 bases, J shed 1 base, and the junction held 16 bases outside the gene matches.

This clonotype was recorded many times. The chain carries TRBV3-1 and TRBJ2-1; TRBD2 agrees at 7 bases. Germline assignment: CDR1 LGHDT and CDR2 YNNKEL (reference sequence). CDR3 length: 17 residues. The junction had 9 bases not matched to a gene; V was cut back by 0 bases and J by 4 bases. CDR3 coding DNA: TGTGCCAGCAGCCAAGATCTCGGAGCTAGCGGTTACAATGAGCAGTTCTTC. Translation gives CASSQDLGASGYNEQFF.

This clonotype was seen more than once but under ten times. The genes are TRBV27 and TRBJ2-1; D is ambiguous. The CDR3 contains 12 residues. V was clipped by 8 bases and J by 8 bases, with 13 bases between them. Germline values: CDR1 MNHEY, CDR2 SMNVEV (reference sequence). The CDR3 sequence is CASSNSWDEQFF. Here the CDR3 DNA reads TGTGCCAGCTCTAATAGCTGGGATGAGCAGTTCTTC.

This chain links TRBV30 with TRBJ1-2, with D hard to call. The CDR3 sequence is 11 residues long. CDR1 is GTSNPN and CDR2 is SVGIG in the germline V gene (reference sequence). V was trimmed by 3 bases and J by 7 bases, leaving 9 bases between them. The CDR3 coding sequence is TGTGCCTGGAGACGAGTTAGTGGCTACACCTTC. Its translation is CAWRRVSGYTF.